This T cell receptor (beta chain) comes out of a study of blood T cell repertoires in COVID-19. As for the study in general: T cells, B-cell-depleted T cells, or PBMCs supplied cDNA or gDNA.

V dropped 3 bases and J dropped 4 bases, with 7 bases sitting between them. The CDR3 sequence is 13 residues long. Germline CDR1 reads SGHTA; CDR2 reads FQGNSA. Assay: immunoSEQ multiplex PCR; the TCRdb copy retains only in-frame clones and omits some. The table lists 180,000 or so clones, approximately 89% of them singletons. This study enrolled people aged about 18 to 95 from around 26 US geographic areas. This TCR was sampled from a middle-aged man who had recovered from COVID-19. The source material was PBMCs or T cells enriched from blood (not recorded which). V usage is TRBV7-2 and J usage is TRBJ1-5, with a possible D match to TRBD1 (5 bases). CDR3 bases: TGTGCCAGCAGCTTCAGGGTGAATCAGCCCCAGCATTTT. Amino acid sequence: CASSFRVNQPQHF.